This T cell receptor beta chain was obtained from a study of control samples from healthy donors and cancer patients. Germline V gives CDR1 MGHRA, CDR2 YSYEKL. The CDR3 has 18 residues. The V gene lost 0 bases and the J gene lost 1 base, with 15 bases spanning the gap. Sequencing was performed with immunoSEQ multiplex PCR; in TCRdb, only in-frame clones are kept and a portion is missing. The sample has about 61,000 clones; 90% are singletons. Sequencing used PBMCs. The TCR sequence derives from a man aged 55 to 70 with colorectal cancer. The chain uses TRBV4-1 and TRBJ2-2; perhaps TRBD1 as D (6 bases). The CDR3 sequence: CASSQERRVRGNTGELFF. The CDR3 DNA reads as TGCGCCAGCAGCCAAGAAAGGCGAGTCAGGGGGAACACCGGGGAGCTGTTTTTT.